The 28 T cell receptor beta chains listed next were all sequenced from one sample in a study of early T cells in non-severe SARS-CoV-2 infection. TCRdb re-called the 5' RACE reads with MiXCR, one entry per CDR3 protein. The sample comprises about 50,000 distinct CDR3 sequences, approximately 10% of which are singletons, and approximately 13% rests with the top ten. The specimen sequenced was whole blood. The receptor set was obtained from an adult who was a healthcare worker with PCR-confirmed SARS-CoV-2 infection or an uninfected control (not recorded which).

This clonotype was detected ten times or more. The V call is TRBV18, the J call TRBJ2-2, with D possibly TRBD1 on 5 matching bases. Germline V lookup: CDR1 KGHSH, CDR2 LQKENI. V was trimmed by 5 bases and J by 3 bases, leaving 10 bases between them. This CDR3 has 14 amino acids. The CDR3 reads CASSKGADTGELFF. CDR3 coding DNA: TGTGCCAGCTCAAAAGGGGCCGACACCGGGGAGCTGTTTTTT.

About this clonotype itself: This may arise from a read error, as a much more abundant clone is one base away. The chain has TRBV11-2 and TRBJ1-2; the match to TRBD1 covers 7 bases. CDR3 length: 16 residues. CDR1 is SGHAT, CDR2 FQNNGV, per germline. The ends lost 5 bases at V and 2 bases at J; junction bases unmatched: 11. The CDR3 DNA is TGTGCCAGCAGCCAAGGCCGACAGGGCGGGAACTATGGCTACACCTTC. Its protein product is CASSQGRQGGNYGYTF.

This clonotype has ten or more counts. The chain recombines TRBV5-4 with TRBJ2-3; D possibly corresponds to TRBD2 (6 bases). The length of the CDR3 is 15 residues. Germline CDR1 SGHNT, CDR2 YYREEE (reference sequence). Trimming left V 0 bases short and J 3 bases short, with 11 bases between. CDR3 in amino acids: CASSLAVAGTDTQYF. CDR3 in DNA: TGTGCCAGCAGCTTGGCGGTTGCGGGAACAGATACGCAGTATTTT.

There are a few counts of this clonotype. The V gene is TRBV7-6, the J gene TRBJ2-3; D remains unclear. Looked up from germline, CDR1 is SGHVS and CDR2 is FNYEAQ. Trimming took 6 bases from V and 0 from J, leaving 13 bases between them. There are 15 residues in the CDR3. For the CDR3, the DNA is TGTGCCAGCAGTTTGCCCCCAGCCAGCACAGATACGCAGTATTTT. This codes for CASSLPPASTDTQYF. Full variable domain (missing parts from reference TRBV7-6 and TRBJ2-3): GAGVSQSPRYKVTKRGQDVALRCDPISGHVSLYWYRQALGQGPEFLTYFNYEAQQDKSGLPNDRFSAERPEGSISTLTIQRTEQRDSAMYRCASSLPPASTDTQYFGPGTRLTVL.

CDR3 DNA sequence: TGCAGTGCTAGAACGGGGGTGGTTACAGATACGCAGTATTTT. Protein: CSARTGVVTDTQYF. The chain links TRBV20-1 to TRBJ2-3, with a tentative D call TRBD2 (6 bases). The V gene's germline CDR1 is DFQATT and CDR2 SNEGSKA (reference sequence). The CDR3 loop spans 14 amino acids. The V gene lost 2 bases and the J gene lost 3 bases, with 12 bases spanning the gap.

The V and J genes are TRBV20-1 and TRBJ1-1, with 9 bases lining up with TRBD1. This CDR3 is built from 14 residues. The trim removed 3 bases at V and 4 bases at J, leaving 6 bases unmatched. The germline V gene has CDR1 DFQATT and CDR2 SNEGSKA (reference sequence). The DNA for the CDR3 is TGCAGTGCTAGCCCCGGGACAGGGCCCACTGAAGCTTTCTTT. Its protein product is CSASPGTGPTEAFF.

V usage is TRBV6-1 and J usage is TRBJ2-4, with TRBD2 identical over 13 bases. CDR3 size: 13 residues. The V gene end was trimmed by 2 bases and the J gene end by 15 bases; junction bases not matched to a gene: 4. Per germline, CDR1 MNHNS and CDR2 SASEGT. The CDR3 is CASSETSGRAVYF. The DNA of the CDR3 is TGTGCCAGCAGTGAAACTAGCGGGAGGGCCGTGTACTTC.

As concerns this clonotype: The CDR3 ends on some other residue instead of the conserved phenylalanine or tryptophan, so this is likely a read error. V is TRBV28 and J is TRBJ2-5; TRBD2 agrees at 7 bases. Germline loops: CDR1 MDHEN, CDR2 SYDVKM. Trimming at V came to 7 bases and at J to 2 bases, leaving 13 bases not matched to a gene. This CDR3 is 16 amino acids long. CDR3 sequence reads: CASTLGVLAAQETQYL. The CDR3 nucleotides are TGTGCCAGCACCTTAGGGGTCCTAGCGGCTCAAGAGACCCAGTACCTC.

This clonotype was recorded at least ten times. The CDR3 sequence: CASSQTNIMNTGELFF. The CDR3 DNA reads as TGCGCCAGCAGCCAGACCAACATTATGAACACCGGGGAGCTGTTTTTT. This chain uses TRBV4-3 with TRBJ2-2; D not certain. The length of the CDR3 is 16 residues. From germline, CDR1 is LGHNA and CDR2 YSLEER. Trimming left V 3 bases short and J 1 base short, with 12 bases between.

This clonotype was picked up many times. V usage is TRBV24-1 and J usage is TRBJ2-3; D not certain. CDR1 and CDR2 (germline): KGHDR, SFDVKD. V was pared by 5 bases and J by 1 base, with 6 bases between. This CDR3 is built from 13 residues. Here the CDR3 DNA reads TGTGCCACCAGTGCCCTTGGCACAGATACGCAGTATTTT. Translation gives CATSALGTDTQYF.

This clonotype was counted many times. The chain is built from TRBV7-9 and TRBJ2-1; D is unresolved. The germline CDR1 and CDR2 sequences are SEHNR and FQNEAQ (reference sequence). The CDR3 runs 13 residues. V lost 4 bases and J lost 10, with 14 bases in between. The CDR3 coding sequence is TGTGCCAGCAGCTCGGCCCTTAGCAGGGAGCAGTTCTTC. Residues: CASSSALSREQFF.

J is TRBJ2-5 and V is TRBV6-2 or TRBV6-3; TRBD2 matches 8 bases. The CDR3 sequence is 16 residues long. Germline loops: CDR1 MNHEY, CDR2 SVGEGT. The junction had 10 bases not matched to a gene; V was cut back by 6 bases and J by 1 base. The CDR3 DNA follows: TGTGCCAGCAGGATCGTAGCGGGGACTTTCCAAGAGACCCAGTACTTC. It encodes CASRIVAGTFQETQYF.

The V and J genes are TRBV3-1 and TRBJ2-7; D remains unclear. V lost 0 bases, J lost 5 bases, and 5 bases lay in between. Germline values: CDR1 LGHDT, CDR2 YNNKEL (reference sequence). This CDR3 is 12 amino acids long. CDR3 nucleotides: TGTGCCAGCAGCCAAGAGTACCACGAGCAGTACTTC. It specifies CASSQEYHEQYF.

This clonotype was counted only a few times. This chain links TRBV24-1 with TRBJ2-2, with D possibly TRBD2 on 6 matching bases. Germline CDR1 is KGHDR and CDR2 is SFDVKD. The CDR3 contains 17 residues. V was clipped by 1 base and J by 6 bases, with 17 bases between them. The CDR3 nucleotides are TGTGCCACCAGTGATTTTGTTCCCGGGAGAGGGGCCGGGGAGCTGTTTTTT. This encodes CATSDFVPGRGAGELFF.

In its sample, this clonotype was seen a few times. The chain uses TRBV19 and TRBJ1-6, with a weak D call TRBD1 (5 bases). Germline V gene sequence: CDR1 LNHDA, CDR2 SQIVND (reference sequence). This CDR3 contains 13 residues. Trimming cost V 7 bases and J 8 bases, with 12 bases left between them. The CDR3 region has the DNA TGTGCCAGTAACGCAGGGTTAGATTCACCCCTCCACTTT. This codes for CASNAGLDSPLHF.

The chain's CDR3 is CASSRQSNQPQHF. The CDR3 DNA is TGTGCCAGCAGCCGACAGTCCAATCAGCCCCAGCATTTT. The rearrangement joins TRBV9 to TRBJ1-5, with D tentatively TRBD1 (5 bases). This CDR3 is built from 13 residues. V lost 4 bases and J lost 3, with 8 bases in between. Germline V gene data show CDR1 as SGDLS and CDR2 as YYNGEE.

This clonotype was found a few times. The chain couples TRBV6-2 or TRBV6-3 to TRBJ1-5; possibly TRBD1 for D (6 bases). Per the germline V gene, CDR1 is MNHEY and CDR2 is SVGEGT. The CDR3 length is 14 residues. Trimming shortened V by 3 bases and J by 11 bases, and 17 bases separated the two germline ends. CDR3 sequence reads: CASSYRGKELAQHF. CDR3 coding DNA: TGTGCCAGCAGTTATAGGGGGAAGGAATTGGCCCAGCATTTT.

Regarding this clonotype: This may stem from a read error, because a much larger clone lies one nucleotide away. The CDR3 does not end in the conserved phenylalanine or tryptophan, so this is likely a read error. The chain has TRBV28 and TRBJ1-5; possible D gene TRBD1, 6 bases. V lost 4 bases and J lost 3, with 10 bases in between. Germline assignment: CDR1 MDHEN and CDR2 SYDVKM. This CDR3 comprises 14 residues. CDR3 coding DNA: TGTGCCAGCAGTTGGCCAGGGGACAATCAGCCCCAGCATCTT. Protein: CASSWPGDNQPQHL.

This clonotype was detected only a few times. The junction and the germline gene differ at one end; a read error may be behind it. The gene calls are TRBV12-3 or TRBV12-4 and TRBJ2-1; the match to TRBD2 covers 11 bases. This CDR3 is 16 amino acids long. CDR3 in amino acids: CASILRGLAENNEQFF. The CDR3 bases are TGTGCCAGCATTTTACGGGGACTAGCGGAAAACAATGAGCAGTTCTTC.

This clonotype occurred a few times. The chain combines TRBV7-9 with TRBJ2-5; D unclear. Looked up from germline, CDR1 is SEHNR and CDR2 is FQNEAQ (reference sequence). Trimming left V 2 bases short and J 5 bases short, with 9 bases between. The CDR3 has 13 residues. The CDR3 protein is CASSLLSSETQYF. In DNA, the CDR3 is TGTGCCAGCAGCTTACTGAGCTCGGAGACCCAGTACTTC.

This clonotype was counted between two and nine times. The chain links TRBV20-1 to TRBJ2-1; no clear D. The germline V and J ends were trimmed by 1 base and 5 bases, with 12 bases remaining between them. The CDR3 totals 14 residues. Germline loops: CDR1 DFQATT, CDR2 SNEGSKA (reference sequence). In nucleotides, the CDR3 is TGCAGTGCTAGAGCCCCTCGGAGAGACAATGAGCAGTTCTTC. This translates into CSARAPRRDNEQFF.

The J gene is TRBJ2-3, the V gene TRBV2; TRBD2 matches at 7 bases. The CDR3 has 14 residues. Germline CDR1 and CDR2: SNHLY and FYNNEI. Losses at the gene ends were 5 bases for V and 2 bases for J; bases not matched to a gene: 4. The CDR3 DNA sequence: TGTGCCAGCAGTTTGGGGACTATCACAGATACGCAGTATTTT. Translated, it gives CASSLGTITDTQYF.

This rearrangement joins TRBV5-4 to TRBJ2-1; tentative D call: TRBD1 (7 bases). Germline loops: CDR1 SGHNT, CDR2 YYREEE (reference sequence). The germline V and J ends were trimmed by 4 bases and 4 bases, with 15 bases remaining between them. The CDR3 runs to 15 residues. CDR3 in DNA: TGTGCCAGCAGCATTTCCAGGGGGGCGTACAATGAGCAGTTCTTC. Its protein is CASSISRGAYNEQFF.

The V gene is TRBV4-1, the J gene TRBJ2-5; the match to TRBD2 covers 14 bases. This CDR3 region has 16 residues. With V trimmed by 5 bases and J by 3 bases, 5 bases remained unmatched. From germline, CDR1 is MGHRA and CDR2 YSYEKL. Here the CDR3 DNA reads TGCGCCAGCAGCTCGGGACTAGCGGGGGATGAAGAGACCCAGTACTTC. Translating gives CASSSGLAGDEETQYF.

The V gene is TRBV15, the J gene TRBJ2-4, with D tentatively TRBD1 (6 bases). The V end lost 5 bases, the J end lost 7 bases, and 18 bases lay between the germline ends. This CDR3 is built from 15 residues. The germline V gene encodes CDR1 LNHNV and CDR2 YYDKDF (reference sequence). The chain's CDR3 is CATSPPTGGFNIQYF. The CDR3, as DNA: TGTGCCACCAGCCCCCCGACAGGAGGTTTTAACATTCAGTACTTC.

This clonotype was detected only a few times. The gene calls are TRBV29-1 and TRBJ2-1, with TRBD2 matching 9 bases. The ends lost 0 bases at V and 0 bases at J; junction bases unmatched: 3. The CDR3 runs to 16 residues. The germline gives CDR1 SQVTM, CDR2 ANQGSEA. The CDR3 is CSVEDFSGSSYNEQFF. The CDR3 region has the DNA TGCAGCGTTGAAGACTTTAGCGGGAGCTCCTACAATGAGCAGTTCTTC.

This clonotype was seen repeatedly, ten times or more. The chain employs TRBV10-3 and TRBJ1-6; 7 bases map to TRBD1. In germline, CDR1 is ENHRY, CDR2 SYGVKD. This CDR3 comprises 16 residues. The V and J ends lost 5 bases and 6 bases, in that order; junction bases with no gene match: 10. CDR3 protein: CAISPRGDSLNSPLHF. The DNA for the CDR3 is TGTGCCATCAGTCCAAGAGGGGACAGCCTTAATTCACCCCTCCACTTT.

This clonotype was seen a single time. The chain employs TRBV20-1 and TRBJ1-1; a possible D gene is TRBD1 (5 bases). Germline V CDR1 and CDR2: DFQATT, SNEGSKA (reference sequence). Trimming took off 7 bases at V and 0 bases at J, with 15 bases between the two ends. This CDR3 has 14 residues. The CDR3 coding sequence is TGCAGTGTTGACCCCGGGACTCTGAACACTGAAGCTTTCTTT. Its translation: CSVDPGTLNTEAFF.